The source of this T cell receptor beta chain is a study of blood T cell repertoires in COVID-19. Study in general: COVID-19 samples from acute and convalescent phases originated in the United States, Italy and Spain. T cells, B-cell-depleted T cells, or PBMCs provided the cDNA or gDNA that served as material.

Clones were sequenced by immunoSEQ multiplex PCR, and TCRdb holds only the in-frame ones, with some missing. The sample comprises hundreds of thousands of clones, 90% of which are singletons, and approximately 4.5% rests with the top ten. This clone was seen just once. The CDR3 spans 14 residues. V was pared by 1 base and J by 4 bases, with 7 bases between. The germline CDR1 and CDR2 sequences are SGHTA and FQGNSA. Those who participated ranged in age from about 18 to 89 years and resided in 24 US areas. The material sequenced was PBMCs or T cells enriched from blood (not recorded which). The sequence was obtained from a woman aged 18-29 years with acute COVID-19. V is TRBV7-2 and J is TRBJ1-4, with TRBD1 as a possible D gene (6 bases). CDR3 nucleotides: TGTGCCAGCAGCTTAGACAGGGATAATGAAAAACTGTTTTTT. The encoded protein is CASSLDRDNEKLFF.